Sequencing of this T cell receptor (beta chain) was carried out in a study of T cell responses to AZD1222 COVID-19 vaccine. Findings and caveats of the study: Nearly half of spike-specific TCRs reportedly target variant regions that are unmutated in the B.1.351 and B.1.1.7 variants.

A note on this clone: As yet, its antigen is unknown.

After removal of 1 base from V and 4 bases from J, the junction contained 3 bases not matched to a gene. Germline CDR1 is SGHTA and CDR2 is FQGNSA. The CDR3 totals 17 residues. Produced via immunoSEQ multiplex PCR; TCRdb's table is partial and in-frame only. The table includes 90,000 to 120,000 clones, approximately 88% detected once. The specimen was peripheral blood, collected on day 0 of AZD1222 vaccination. The chain combines TRBV7-2 with TRBJ2-4; 14 bases line up with TRBD2. This clonotype originated in an adult in good health. The CDR3 region is CASSLGLAGGGKNIQYF. The CDR3 DNA reads TGTGCCAGCAGCTTAGGACTAGCGGGAGGGGGGAAAAACATTCAGTACTTC. Full variable domain (missing parts from reference TRBV7-2 and TRBJ2-4): GAGVSQSPSNKVTEKGKDVELRCDPISGHTALYWYRQSLGQGLEFLIYFQGNSAPDKSGLPSDRFSAERTGGSVSTLTIQRTQQEDSAVYLCASSLGLAGGGKNIQYFGAGTRLSVL.